The rows below give T cell receptor beta chains drawn from one sample of a study of vaccination effects on CD4 cells after COVID-19. Method: immunoSEQ multiplex PCR; TCRdb's copy keeps in-frame clones and lacks some. The repertoire includes approximately 24,000 clones, around 77% of them detected once, and 23% sits in the top ten. No antigen has been assigned to these receptors. This sample comprised CD4+ T cells from PBMCs cultured with HCoV-NL63 spike peptides, obtained after COVID-19 vaccination. These receptors originate from a human donor who received a COVID-19 vaccine. Both conserved end residues are part of each CDR3. A D gene is named only where the DNA matches it firmly. The size entry is marked missing in some rows and otherwise reads once, few, many or a size class.

v_call	clone_size	d_call	j_call	cdr3_nt	cdr3_aa
TRBV4-1	few	TRBD1	TRBJ1-1	TGCGCCAGCAGCCTAGGACAGGGTTCCATGAACACTGAAGCTTTCTTT	CASSLGQGSMNTEAFF
TRBV24-1	.	TRBD1	TRBJ2-7	TGTGCCACCAGTGATTCCGGGACAGGGGGCGACGAGCAGTACTTC	CATSDSGTGGDEQYF
TRBV2	.	.	TRBJ1-2	TGTGCCAGCAGTGAGGGAGCAGCGAACTATGGCTACACCTTC	CASSEGAANYGYTF
TRBV6-1	.	TRBD1	TRBJ1-5	TGTGCCAGCAGTGAAACCCCGGGACAGGGAGGCCAGCCCCAGCATTTT	CASSETPGQGGQPQHF
TRBV6-5	.	.	TRBJ1-2	TGTGCCAGCAGTTACCCGACCCATCTCTTCTATGGCTACACCTTC	CASSYPTHLFYGYTF
TRBV3-1/TRBV3-2	.	.	TRBJ2-5	TGTGCCAGCAGCGGGGGGGCGGAGACCCAGTACTTC	CASSGGAETQYF
TRBV14	.	.	TRBJ1-1	TGTGCCAGCAGCCAAGAGGTTTCTGGGCAGGCCCTAGGGGACACTGAAGCTTTCTTT	CASSQEVSGQALGDTEAFF
TRBV12-3/TRBV12-4	.	.	TRBJ2-5	TGTGCCAGCAGTTTAGGGTATCTGGAGACCCAGTACTTC	CASSLGYLETQYF
TRBV20-1	.	.	TRBJ2-7	TGCAGTGCTAGTTCCGCGGGGCGTAATGAGCAGTACTTC	CSASSAGRNEQYF
TRBV7-9	once	.	TRBJ2-3	TGTGCCAGCAGCCTCACCGGGTCTAGCACAGATACGCAGTATTTT	CASSLTGSSTDTQYF
TRBV5-4	.	TRBD1	TRBJ2-6	TGTGCCAGCACCGATTTAGACAGGGGCCTAACCTCTGGGGCCAACGTCCTGACTTTC	CASTDLDRGLTSGANVLTF
TRBV11-2	.	.	TRBJ1-2	TGTGCCAGCAGCTCCCAAACTCAGGGCTACACCTTC	CASSSQTQGYTF
TRBV29-1	few	.	TRBJ1-5	TGCAGCGTGCGCACAGGTAGCAATCAGCCCCAGCATTTT	CSVRTGSNQPQHF
TRBV2	.	.	TRBJ1-2	TGTGCCGGGGCGGGGACACCGCGCTATGGCTACACCTTC	CAGAGTPRYGYTF
TRBV19	.	TRBD1	TRBJ1-6	TGTGCCAGTAGTCAAGACAGGGGTCAGAATTCACCCCTCCACTTT	CASSQDRGQNSPLHF
TRBV29-1	.	TRBD2	TRBJ2-7	TGCAGCGTTGCTCGGACTAGCGGACGCTCCTACGAGCAGTACTTC	CSVARTSGRSYEQYF
TRBV7-2	.	.	TRBJ1-1	TGTGCCAGCAGCTTAGAGGGGGGACGGAACACTGAAGCTTTCTTT	CASSLEGGRNTEAFF
TRBV4-1	.	.	TRBJ1-1	TGCGCCAGCAGCCAAGATAGGCAGAACACTGAAGCTTTCTTT	CASSQDRQNTEAFF